This TCR beta chain was obtained from a study of blood T cell repertoires in COVID-19. Study summary: The United States, Italy and Spain provided the acute and convalescent COVID-19 samples.

Participant age was about 18 to 95 years, and participants resided in 25 or so US areas. Libraries were prepared by immunoSEQ multiplex PCR; TCRdb keeps only in-frame clonotypes and omits some of them. The sample lists hundreds of thousands of clones; roughly 87% were seen once. The TCR was taken from a woman in her thirties or forties who had recovered from COVID-19. The material sequenced was PBMCs or T cells enriched from blood (not recorded which).

CDR3 region: CASSLEPTGSSGANVLTF. Here the CDR3 DNA reads TGCGCCAGCAGCTTGGAACCGACAGGGAGCTCTGGGGCCAACGTCCTGACTTTC. The chain is built from TRBV5-1 and TRBJ2-6; 7 bases are a match to TRBD1. V shed 0 bases, J shed 0 bases, and the junction held 6 bases outside the gene matches. The V gene's germline CDR1 is SGHRS and CDR2 YFSETQ. The CDR3 spans 18 residues.